This is a list of T cell receptor beta chains from one sample in a study of cytomegalovirus exposure and HLA in healthy donors. The assay was immunoSEQ multiplex PCR, and TCRdb's table has in-frame clones only and misses some. The sample has 200,000 to 250,000 clones, approximately 80% seen once. Sequencing input: PBMCs. The receptors shown here come from a boy aged 2 to 9 in good health and CMV-seronegative. CDR3s include the opening cysteine and the closing phenylalanine or tryptophan. Fields, in order: V gene, clone size, J gene, CDR3 length, D gene, CDR3 DNA, CDR3 protein. D genes are given only for firm matches. The size entry is marked missing in some rows and otherwise reads once, few, many or a size class.

v_gene: TRBV5-4; abundance: NA; j_gene: TRBJ2-5; len: 13; d_gene: NA; CDR3nt: TGTGCCAGCAGCCCGCTGGGGGGAGAGACCCAGTACTTC; CDR3aa: CASSPLGGETQYF
v_gene: TRBV27; abundance: NA; j_gene: TRBJ1-6; len: 16; d_gene: NA; CDR3nt: TGTGCCAGCAGTTTATCTTCAGGGGAAGGGAGTTCACCCCTCCACTTT; CDR3aa: CASSLSSGEGSSPLHF
v_gene: TRBV15; abundance: NA; j_gene: TRBJ1-1; len: 11; d_gene: NA; CDR3nt: TGTGCCACCAGCGTTAGAGGTGAAGCTTTCTTT; CDR3aa: CATSVRGEAFF
v_gene: TRBV5-5; abundance: NA; j_gene: TRBJ1-4; len: 15; d_gene: TRBD1; CDR3nt: TGTGCCAGCAGCTTGTACGACAGGGAGAATGAAAAACTGTTTTTT; CDR3aa: CASSLYDRENEKLFF
v_gene: TRBV6-5; abundance: NA; j_gene: TRBJ1-6; len: 16; d_gene: NA; CDR3nt: TGTGCCAGCAGTTACACCGTACAGGCTAATAATTCACCCCTCCACTTT; CDR3aa: CASSYTVQANNSPLHF
v_gene: TRBV7-8; abundance: NA; j_gene: TRBJ2-1; len: 12; d_gene: NA; CDR3nt: TGTGCCAGCAGCGAATTCGGGAATGAGCAGTTCTTC; CDR3aa: CASSEFGNEQFF
v_gene: TRBV5-8; abundance: NA; j_gene: TRBJ2-7; len: 14; d_gene: TRBD1; CDR3nt: TGTGCCAGCAGCCCCAGGACAGGGGGTTACGAGCAGTACTTC; CDR3aa: CASSPRTGGYEQYF
v_gene: TRBV13; abundance: NA; j_gene: TRBJ2-5; len: 16; d_gene: TRBD1; CDR3nt: TGTGCCAGCAGCCCAGCTGGGGACAGGGGGCCGGAGACCCAGTACTTC; CDR3aa: CASSPAGDRGPETQYF
v_gene: TRBV6-1; abundance: once; j_gene: TRBJ2-1; len: 15; d_gene: TRBD1; CDR3nt: TGTGCCAGCAACTCTCCGGGACAGGGGACCAATGAGCAGTTCTTC; CDR3aa: CASNSPGQGTNEQFF
v_gene: TRBV9; abundance: once; j_gene: TRBJ2-7; len: 14; d_gene: TRBD1; CDR3nt: TGTGCCAGCAGCGTTGGGACAGGGGCTCGCGAGCAGTACTTC; CDR3aa: CASSVGTGAREQYF
v_gene: TRBV6-6; abundance: NA; j_gene: TRBJ1-5; len: 13; d_gene: NA; CDR3nt: TGTGCCAGCAGTGTAGATAGCAATCAGCCCCAGCATTTT; CDR3aa: CASSVDSNQPQHF
v_gene: TRBV4-2; abundance: NA; j_gene: TRBJ2-7; len: 15; d_gene: NA; CDR3nt: TGTGCCAGCAGCCGCTCTCCGGAGAACTCCTACGAGCAGTACTTC; CDR3aa: CASSRSPENSYEQYF
v_gene: TRBV25-1; abundance: NA; j_gene: TRBJ1-1; len: 14; d_gene: NA; CDR3nt: TGTGCCAGCAGTGAACGGTGGGGCGGCACTGAAGCTTTCTTT; CDR3aa: CASSERWGGTEAFF
v_gene: TRBV10-2; abundance: NA; j_gene: TRBJ2-7; len: 15; d_gene: TRBD2; CDR3nt: TGCGCCAGCAGTGAATGGACTAGCGGAACCTACGAGCAGTACTTC; CDR3aa: CASSEWTSGTYEQYF
v_gene: TRBV6-7; abundance: NA; j_gene: TRBJ1-4; len: 17; d_gene: NA; CDR3nt: TGTGCCAGCAGTTACTCTTGTCGGGACAAGTATAATGAAAAACTGTTTTTT; CDR3aa: CASSYSCRDKYNEKLFF
v_gene: TRBV2; abundance: NA; j_gene: TRBJ1-5; len: 13; d_gene: NA; CDR3nt: TGTGCCAGCAGTGAACTCTGGCAGGAGCCCCAGCATTTT; CDR3aa: CASSELWQEPQHF
v_gene: TRBV2; abundance: NA; j_gene: TRBJ1-6; len: 15; d_gene: TRBD1; CDR3nt: TGTGCCAGCAGTCACAGGGGGCGGGATAATTCACCCCTCCACTTT; CDR3aa: CASSHRGRDNSPLHF
v_gene: TRBV6-1; abundance: NA; j_gene: TRBJ1-1; len: 14; d_gene: NA; CDR3nt: TGTGCCAGCAGGGGGACAATCATGAACACTGAAGCTTTCTTT; CDR3aa: CASRGTIMNTEAFF
v_gene: TRBV19; abundance: NA; j_gene: TRBJ1-2; len: 14; d_gene: NA; CDR3nt: TGTGCCAGTAGTATACAGGGGCCGGACTATGGCTACACCTTC; CDR3aa: CASSIQGPDYGYTF
v_gene: TRBV6-1; abundance: NA; j_gene: TRBJ1-1; len: 13; d_gene: NA; CDR3nt: TGTGCCAGCAGTGAGGGACAGAACACTGAAGCTTTCTTT; CDR3aa: CASSEGQNTEAFF
v_gene: TRBV5-1; abundance: NA; j_gene: TRBJ1-2; len: 13; d_gene: NA; CDR3nt: TGCGCCAGCAGCTTGGGGGAGAACTATGGCTACACCTTC; CDR3aa: CASSLGENYGYTF
v_gene: TRBV27; abundance: NA; j_gene: TRBJ2-7; len: 13; d_gene: TRBD2; CDR3nt: TGTGCCAGCTCCTTCGGGGGGGGCTACGAGCAGTACTTC; CDR3aa: CASSFGGGYEQYF
v_gene: TRBV5-4; abundance: NA; j_gene: TRBJ2-3; len: 11; d_gene: NA; CDR3nt: TGTGCCTGGCAGGGGTCAGATACGCAGTATTTT; CDR3aa: CAWQGSDTQYF
v_gene: TRBV9; abundance: NA; j_gene: TRBJ1-4; len: 17; d_gene: TRBD1; CDR3nt: TGTGCCAGCAGCGTAGGGCCGGGGGACAGGGGAAATGAAAAACTGTTTTTT; CDR3aa: CASSVGPGDRGNEKLFF
v_gene: TRBV6-5; abundance: NA; j_gene: TRBJ2-5; len: 14; d_gene: TRBD1; CDR3nt: TGTGCCAGCAGTACTATACAGGGGCCCAAGACCCAGTACTTC; CDR3aa: CASSTIQGPKTQYF
v_gene: TRBV27; abundance: few; j_gene: TRBJ2-3; len: 15; d_gene: TRBD1; CDR3nt: TGTGCCAGCAGTTCGACAGGGGGCGTGAGAGATACGCAGTATTTT; CDR3aa: CASSSTGGVRDTQYF
v_gene: TRBV9; abundance: NA; j_gene: TRBJ2-7; len: 13; d_gene: NA; CDR3nt: TGTGCCAGCAGCGAAAGTGTGACTAGTGAGCAGTACTTC; CDR3aa: CASSESVTSEQYF
v_gene: TRBV2; abundance: NA; j_gene: TRBJ1-1; len: 12; d_gene: NA; CDR3nt: TGTGCCAGCAGTGCGGGGAGCACTGAAGCTTTCTTT; CDR3aa: CASSAGSTEAFF